These T cell receptor beta chains were read from a single sample in a study of regulatory T cells in long-lasting Graves disease. Each CDR3 protein is one row after TCRdb ran MiXCR on the multiplex PCR reads. The table records about 530,000 distinct CDR3 sequences, about 16% of them present only once. These records were also assigned to another study, of T cells in Graves' hyperthyroidism and ophthalmopathy.

The specimen comprised peripheral blood mononuclear cells (PBMCs), sampled at new diagnosis, from a patient treated with antithyroid drugs. All receptors derive from a woman aged 40 to 65 with Graves disease. Each CDR3 is given with its conserved first and last residue. A D gene is named only where the DNA matches it firmly. Clone size is stated in some rows and not others, as once, few, many or a class when expanded.

DNA | CDR3 | V | D | size | J
TGTGCCAGCAGTTCGAGTCCGGGGGGGGGTTACGAGCAGTACTTC | CASSSSPGGGYEQYF | TRBV12-3/TRBV12-4 | TRBD2 | . | TRBJ2-7
TGTGCCAGCAGCTTGGGGGACAGGGATGGCTACACCTTC | CASSLGDRDGYTF | TRBV13 | TRBD1 | . | TRBJ1-2
TGTGCCAGCAGCCTTAACACAGGATTCACCGGGGAGCTGTTTTTT | CASSLNTGFTGELFF | TRBV3-1 | . | few | TRBJ2-2
TGTGCCAGCAGCCCAAGGGGGGGACTAGCCGGGGAGACCCAGTACTTC | CASSPRGGLAGETQYF | TRBV2 | TRBD2 | many | TRBJ2-5
TGTGCCAGCTCACCGGGACAGGAGGGCCAGCCCCAGCATTTT | CASSPGQEGQPQHF | TRBV18 | TRBD1 | many | TRBJ1-5
TGCGCCAGCAGCAATGACAGATACTACGAGCAGTACTTC | CASSNDRYYEQYF | TRBV5-1 | . | many | TRBJ2-7
TGCGCCAGCAGCTTGGCCGGGGGATCCTCTGGAAACACCATATATTTT | CASSLAGGSSGNTIYF | TRBV5-1 | . | many | TRBJ1-3
TGTGCCAGCAGTCTGAGATCGGGACAGGGGGCGCGAGGTGAAAAACTGTTTTTT | CASSLRSGQGARGEKLFF | TRBV28 | TRBD1 | many | TRBJ1-4
TGTGCCAGCAGTCCGGGACTAGCTGGCCATGAGCAGTTCTTC | CASSPGLAGHEQFF | TRBV2 | TRBD2 | many | TRBJ2-1
TGCAGTGCTAGAGATCTACAGTTCATAGATACGCAGTATTTT | CSARDLQFIDTQYF | TRBV20-1 | . | few | TRBJ2-3
TGCAGCGTTGTGGACAGGGACTCAGATACGCAGTATTTT | CSVVDRDSDTQYF | TRBV29-1 | TRBD1 | many | TRBJ2-3
TGTGCCAGCAGTTACTCTATGAGGCCTGGCTACACCTTC | CASSYSMRPGYTF | TRBV6-2/TRBV6-3 | . | . | TRBJ1-2
TGCAGTGCTAGCGAGGGGACGCCGAACTATGGCTACACCTTC | CSASEGTPNYGYTF | TRBV20-1 | . | many | TRBJ1-2
TGTGCCAGCAGCCCCCGGACAGGAACTGGGAACACCGGGGAGCTGTTTTTT | CASSPRTGTGNTGELFF | TRBV11-3 | TRBD1 | many | TRBJ2-2
TGTGCCAGCAGCCCCCCCCTAGTAACCGGGGAGCTGTTTTTT | CASSPPLVTGELFF | TRBV18 | . | many | TRBJ2-2
TGTGCCAGCAGCTTAGAGGGGGCCAGGAAATTCGATGAGCAGTTCTTC | CASSLEGARKFDEQFF | TRBV7-2 | TRBD1 | few | TRBJ2-1
TGTGCCAGCCGCCCTGACGGAATTATAGCCAAAAACATTCAGTACTTC | CASRPDGIIAKNIQYF | TRBV28 | . | . | TRBJ2-4
TGTGCCAGCAGTCCGGGGGGGAGTACACAAGAGACCCAGTACTTC | CASSPGGSTQETQYF | TRBV12-3/TRBV12-4 | TRBD2 | many | TRBJ2-5
TGTGCCAACAGCCTAGGGACGACGAACACTGAAGCTTTCTTT | CANSLGTTNTEAFF | TRBV7-2 | . | . | TRBJ1-1
TGTGCCAGCACCCTCGCCTCGACAGATACGCAGTATTTT | CASTLASTDTQYF | TRBV12-3/TRBV12-4 | . | many | TRBJ2-3
TGTGCCAGCAGTTATGACAGGGGCGTTTACAATGAGCAGTTCTTC | CASSYDRGVYNEQFF | TRBV6-5 | TRBD1 | . | TRBJ2-1
TGTGCCAGCAGTGGGACACCCGGGGACACTGAAGCTTTCTTT | CASSGTPGDTEAFF | TRBV6-2/TRBV6-3 | . | few | TRBJ1-1
TGTGCCTGGAGTGCCTCGTGGGGCATCAATGAAAAACTGTTTTTT | CAWSASWGINEKLFF | TRBV30 | . | many | TRBJ1-4
TGCAGTGCTAGAGCTCTAGCCAAAAACATTCAGTACTTC | CSARALAKNIQYF | TRBV20-1 | . | . | TRBJ2-4
TGTGCCAGCAGTTTCCCGGGCGGGGGGGCCCACGAGCAGTACTTC | CASSFPGGGAHEQYF | TRBV12-3/TRBV12-4 | TRBD2 | . | TRBJ2-7
TGCAGCGTCGCATCCGGGACAGGGAGGGAGACCCAGTACTTC | CSVASGTGRETQYF | TRBV29-1 | TRBD1 | many | TRBJ2-5
TGTGCCAGCACCGTGGACTGGAAGAGCACAGATACGCAGTATTTT | CASTVDWKSTDTQYF | TRBV2 | . | many | TRBJ2-3
TGTGCCAGCAGCTCCTCCCTATTAGCGGGGAGCTCCTACAATGAGCAGTTCTTC | CASSSSLLAGSSYNEQFF | TRBV7-2 | TRBD2 | . | TRBJ2-1
TGTGCCAGCATTTCGGGGGTCAGGGGGACCCCACGCTTC | CASISGVRGTPRF | TRBV6-1 | TRBD1 | many | TRBJ1-2
TGTGCCAGCAGCCACAGGGGGAAAGAGACCCAGTACTTC | CASSHRGKETQYF | TRBV7-2 | TRBD1 | few | TRBJ2-5
TGTGCCATCCCGACAGGATCACATGGCTACACCTTC | CAIPTGSHGYTF | TRBV12-3/TRBV12-4 | . | many | TRBJ1-2
TGTGCCAGCAGTGAATACCTAGCGGGGGACGAGCAGTACTTC | CASSEYLAGDEQYF | TRBV25-1 | TRBD2 | few | TRBJ2-7
TGTGCCAGCAGTCTACCGACTAGCGGGGGAGTGAGGGAGTACTTC | CASSLPTSGGVREYF | TRBV28 | TRBD2 | many | TRBJ2-7
TGCGCCAGCAGCTTATATGGGGATTGGGGCGATGAGCAGTTCTTC | CASSLYGDWGDEQFF | TRBV5-1 | . | many | TRBJ2-1
TGCGCCAGCAGCCAAGGCGGGCTGGAGACCCAGTACTTC | CASSQGGLETQYF | TRBV4-1 | . | many | TRBJ2-5
TGTGCCACCACGGGACAGGGGGCGAGGTCCTACAATGAGCAGTTCTTC | CATTGQGARSYNEQFF | TRBV2 | TRBD1 | many | TRBJ2-1
TGTGCCAGCAGCATGGGGGACTCTCAAAAACTGTTTTTT | CASSMGDSQKLFF | TRBV11-2 | . | . | TRBJ1-4
TGTGCCAGCAGCGCCCTACAGGGGGCTGGGGAGACCCAGTACTTC | CASSALQGAGETQYF | TRBV9 | TRBD1 | . | TRBJ2-5
TGTGCCAGCAGTGAACGGGGGGTCAGCAATCAGCCCCAGCATTTT | CASSERGVSNQPQHF | TRBV6-1 | . | . | TRBJ1-5
TGTGCCAGCAGCCTCTACCGCAGTGACAGGGCGATGCCCCAGCATTTT | CASSLYRSDRAMPQHF | TRBV7-9 | TRBD1 | few | TRBJ1-5
TGTGCCAGCAGCTGGGAGGACAGGGTCAATTCACCCCTCCACTTT | CASSWEDRVNSPLHF | TRBV7-8 | TRBD1 | many | TRBJ1-6
TGTGCCAGCAGCCAAGGGTGGCGCTTCTCCTACGAGCAGTACTTC | CASSQGWRFSYEQYF | TRBV3-1 | . | . | TRBJ2-7
TGTGCTAGTGGTTTGGAACAGGTTCAGTACTTC | CASGLEQVQYF | TRBV12-5 | . | many | TRBJ2-4
TGTGCCATCAGTGGTTGGAGCGGGGAGGCCTACAATGAGCAGTTCTTC | CAISGWSGEAYNEQFF | TRBV10-3 | TRBD2 | . | TRBJ2-1
TGTGCCACCAGCAGTACAGGGGGCTTCTACAATGAGCAGTTCTTC | CATSSTGGFYNEQFF | TRBV15 | TRBD1 | many | TRBJ2-1
TGTGCCAGCAGTTGGACTAGCGGATCCCAAGAGACCCAGTACTTC | CASSWTSGSQETQYF | TRBV6-5 | TRBD2 | . | TRBJ2-5
TGTGCCAGCAGCTTGAACCCGACAGGGATGAACACTGAAGCTTTCTTT | CASSLNPTGMNTEAFF | TRBV5-4 | TRBD1 | many | TRBJ1-1
TGTGCCAGCAGACCCGCCCCAGGGTTGGATGGCTACACCTTC | CASRPAPGLDGYTF | TRBV2 | . | many | TRBJ1-2
TGTGCCAGCAGCCATGAAAACACAGGGGGCGTCCGGAATGAGCAGTTCTTC | CASSHENTGGVRNEQFF | TRBV3-1 | TRBD1 | few | TRBJ2-1
TGCGCCAGCAGCCAAGATGAGCGACAGATCTACACCTTC | CASSQDERQIYTF | TRBV4-1 | . | . | TRBJ1-2
TGTGCCAGCAGCCCACAGTTTACTGAAGCTTTCTTT | CASSPQFTEAFF | TRBV2 | . | many | TRBJ1-1
TGTGCCACCAGCAGATTACCAGCTCAGCCCCAGCATTTT | CATSRLPAQPQHF | TRBV15 | . | few | TRBJ1-5
TGTGCCTGGAGTGGGGGGAAAGAGGACCCAAACACTGAAGCTTTCTTT | CAWSGGKEDPNTEAFF | TRBV30 | . | many | TRBJ1-1
TGCGCCAGCAGCTACCCGACAGGGGGGTATTCACCCCTCCACTTT | CASSYPTGGYSPLHF | TRBV4-1 | TRBD1 | few | TRBJ1-6